A selection of T cell receptor beta chains follows, all from one sample in a study of T cells in Graves' hyperthyroidism and ophthalmopathy. TCRdb analysed the multiplex PCR reads with MiXCR anew, one entry per CDR3 protein. The data contain 700,000 or so distinct CDR3 sequences, around 17% of them seen just once; the ten biggest clones take up under 9.5%. What was sequenced was blood. All receptors derive from a man younger than 35 with Graves' hyperthyroidism. Each CDR3 is given with its conserved first and last residue. The order of the fields is D gene, V gene, clone size, CDR3 protein. D genes are given only for firm matches. Size is stated for part of the rows, as once, few or many counts, or as a class when the clone is expanded.

-	TRBV27	-	CASSREYSGNTIYF
TRBD1	TRBV18	-	CASSLRTGGVTDTQYF
-	TRBV28	-	CASSFIRVPTLRGYTF
TRBD2	TRBV28	many	CASSAREFSYEQYF
TRBD2	TRBV24-1	-	CATSERTSGKSSYNEQFF
-	TRBV2	many	CASNQETGELFF
-	TRBV11-3	few	CANSLVGQTYEQYF
TRBD1	TRBV5-1	few	CASSPGTAGKETQYF
-	TRBV5-8	few	CASSRRGGAYSNQPQHF
TRBD2	TRBV7-8	-	CASSFRVRTSGSETQYF
-	TRBV5-6	many	CASSFTWEETQYF
-	TRBV11-2	-	CASSQRKGGTDTQYF
-	TRBV7-8	few	CASSVMTPQETQYF
-	TRBV5-1	-	CASGLDSRPNYGYTF
-	TRBV2	many	CASRWQLNEKLFF
-	TRBV30	many	CAWSVSGVNEQFF
TRBD2	TRBV7-9	many	CASSWGGDTQYF